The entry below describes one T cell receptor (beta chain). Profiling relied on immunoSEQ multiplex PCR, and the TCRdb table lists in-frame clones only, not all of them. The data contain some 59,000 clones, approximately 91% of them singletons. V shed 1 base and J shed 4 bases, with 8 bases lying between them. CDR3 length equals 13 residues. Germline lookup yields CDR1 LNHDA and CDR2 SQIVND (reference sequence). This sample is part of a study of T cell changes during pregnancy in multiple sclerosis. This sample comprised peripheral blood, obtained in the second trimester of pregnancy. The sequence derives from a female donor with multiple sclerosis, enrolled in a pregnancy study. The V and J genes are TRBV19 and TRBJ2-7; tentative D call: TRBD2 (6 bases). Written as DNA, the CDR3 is TGTGCCAGTAGTATAGTTGGGGGGTACGAGCAGTACTTC. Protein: CASSIVGGYEQYF.